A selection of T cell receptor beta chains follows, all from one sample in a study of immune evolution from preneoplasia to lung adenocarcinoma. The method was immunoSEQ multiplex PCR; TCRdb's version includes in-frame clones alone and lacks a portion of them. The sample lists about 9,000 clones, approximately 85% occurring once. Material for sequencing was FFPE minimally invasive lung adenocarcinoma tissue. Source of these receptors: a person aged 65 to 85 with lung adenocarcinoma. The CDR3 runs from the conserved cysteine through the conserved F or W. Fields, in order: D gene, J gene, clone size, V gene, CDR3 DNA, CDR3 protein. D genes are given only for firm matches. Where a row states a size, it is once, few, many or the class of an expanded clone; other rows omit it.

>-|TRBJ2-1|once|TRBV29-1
TGCAGCGTGTTGGACATCTTTCAGTTCTTC
CSVLDIFQFF
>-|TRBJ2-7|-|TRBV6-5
TGTGCCAGCAGTTACTCGCGCGGGTCCGCCTACGAGCAGTACTTC
CASSYSRGSAYEQYF
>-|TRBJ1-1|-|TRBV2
TGTGCCAGCAGGGACGGGGATACAGGAGAAGCTTTCTTT
CASRDGDTGEAFF
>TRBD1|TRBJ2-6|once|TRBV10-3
TGTGCCATGCAGGGGGCTGGGGCCAACGTCCTGACTTTC
CAMQGAGANVLTF
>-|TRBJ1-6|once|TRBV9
TGTGCCAGCAGCGAGAGGCAGTGGAATTCACCCCTCCACTTT
CASSERQWNSPLHF
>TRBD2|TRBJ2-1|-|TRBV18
TGTGCCAGCTCACACCAAGGACTAGCGGGGGGTCCAACGGCCAACAATGAGCAGTTCTTC
CASSHQGLAGGPTANNEQFF
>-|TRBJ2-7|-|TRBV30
TGTGCCTGGGGAACCTCCGCCTGGGGGACGGCGCTCTACGAGCAGTACTTC
CAWGTSAWGTALYEQYF
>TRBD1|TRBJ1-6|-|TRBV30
TGTGCCTGGACGGGACAGACTCATTCACCCCTCCACTTT
CAWTGQTHSPLHF
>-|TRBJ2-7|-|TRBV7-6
TGTGCCAGCAGCTTAGTTCTTGGATCCGAGCAGTACTTC
CASSLVLGSEQYF
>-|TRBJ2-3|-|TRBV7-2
TGTGCCAGCAGCTTAGCGGGGGGGCCGAATGAGGATACGCAGTATTTT
CASSLAGGPNEDTQYF
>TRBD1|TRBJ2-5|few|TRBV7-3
TGTGCCAGCAGCCCAGGGGGCGGAGAGACCCAGTACTTC
CASSPGGGETQYF
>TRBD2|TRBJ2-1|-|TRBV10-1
TGCGCCAGCAGTGAAGCGGGGGGGTGGAATGAGCAGTTCTTC
CASSEAGGWNEQFF
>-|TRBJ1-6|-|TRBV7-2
TGTGCCAGCAGGGCCGGGGCTAATTCACCCCTCCACTTT
CASRAGANSPLHF
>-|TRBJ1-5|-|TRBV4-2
TGTGCCAGCAGCCCTCAGTATAGCAATCAGCCCCAGCATTTT
CASSPQYSNQPQHF
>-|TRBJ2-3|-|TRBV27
TGTGCCAGCTGGGTAGCGTCAGATACGCAGTATTTT
CASWVASDTQYF
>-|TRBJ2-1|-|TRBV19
TGTGCCAGTCGAGGACAGCCGACCTACAATGAGCAGTTCTTC
CASRGQPTYNEQFF
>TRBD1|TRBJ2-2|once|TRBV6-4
TGTGCCAGCAGAAAGGACAGGGCGAACACCGGGGAGCTGTTTTTT
CASRKDRANTGELFF
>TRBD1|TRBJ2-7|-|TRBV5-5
TGTGCCAGCAGCGGACGGGACAGGACTATATCCTACGAGCAGTACTTC
CASSGRDRTISYEQYF